The 26 T cell receptor beta chains listed next were all sequenced from one sample in a study of blood T cell repertoires in COVID-19. Libraries were prepared by immunoSEQ multiplex PCR; TCRdb keeps only in-frame clonotypes and omits some of them. The data show around 300,000 clones, with around nine tenths seen just once and 1% held by the top ten. Sequencing was done on a sample of peripheral blood. The receptors come from a man between 45 and 60 years old with active or convalescent COVID-19.

The chain carries TRBV24-1 and TRBJ2-5; TRBD1 agrees at 10 bases. Per germline, CDR1 KGHDR and CDR2 SFDVKD. This CDR3 comprises 17 residues. V was pared by 12 bases and J by 4 bases, with 19 bases of the junction left unmatched. The DNA of the CDR3 is TGTGCCGCTTACATATTTCGGGGACAGGGGCCTACAGAGACCCAGTACTTC. This translates into CAAYIFRGQGPTETQYF.

The chain joins TRBV15 to TRBJ1-3, with D possibly matching TRBD1 (5 bases). Germline CDR1 LNHNV, CDR2 YYDKDF (reference sequence). This CDR3 comprises 16 residues. V shed 0 bases and J shed 3 bases, with 12 bases lying between them. The CDR3 region has the DNA TGTGCCACCAGCAGAGATGTGACAGCGTATGGAAACACCATATATTTT. This gives the protein CATSRDVTAYGNTIYF.

V and J are TRBV5-4 and TRBJ2-5; tentatively, D is TRBD1 (6 bases). V was cut by 4 bases and J by 1 base, with 11 bases left in between. The germline V gene has CDR1 SGHNT and CDR2 YYREEE (reference sequence). CDR3 length equals 14 residues. CDR3 sequence reads: CASSRRDTQETQYF. The CDR3 DNA reads as TGTGCCAGCAGCCGCCGGGACACCCAAGAGACCCAGTACTTC.

The CDR3 DNA follows: TGTGCCATCAGTGGGGGACAGGGTATCCACGAGCAGTACTTC. Its protein is CAISGGQGIHEQYF. The chain has TRBV10-3 and TRBJ2-7; 9 bases match TRBD1. CDR3 length: 14 amino acids. Losses at the gene ends were 4 bases for V and 5 bases for J; bases not matched to a gene: 6. Germline V lookup: CDR1 ENHRY, CDR2 SYGVKD.

The chain is built from TRBV3-1 (or the pseudogene TRBV3-2) and TRBJ2-7; 7 bases map to TRBD1. V trimming: 3 bases; J trimming: 0 bases; junction bases outside the gene matches: 14. Germline V gene data show CDR1 as LGHDT and CDR2 as YNNKEL (reference sequence). CDR3 length: 18 amino acids. The CDR3 loop reads CASSQRDRSVYSSYEQYF. In nucleotides, the CDR3 is TGTGCCAGCAGCCAGAGGGACAGAAGCGTATACAGCTCCTACGAGCAGTACTTC.

The chain recombines TRBV5-1 with TRBJ1-2, with 7 positions matching TRBD1. The CDR3 covers 14 residues. Germline CDR1 and CDR2: SGHRS and YFSETQ. V lost 3 bases to trimming and J lost 8 bases; unmatched junction nucleotides: 10. For the CDR3, the DNA is TGCGCCAGCAGCTCAGGGACAGACCTCCCAGGCTACACCTTC. It codes for CASSSGTDLPGYTF.

The chain couples TRBV7-9 to TRBJ2-4; 9 bases are a match to TRBD1. Germline V CDR1 and CDR2: SEHNR, FQNEAQ (reference sequence). The CDR3 has 14 residues. V gave up 3 bases and J gave up 8 bases; unmatched junction bases: 5. The CDR3 region is CASSFTGGFDIQYF. Written as DNA, the CDR3 is TGTGCCAGCAGCTTTACAGGGGGCTTTGACATTCAGTACTTC.

V is TRBV4-2 and J is TRBJ2-7, with a tentative D call TRBD1 (5 bases). Per the germline V gene, CDR1 is LGHNA and CDR2 is YNFKEQ. Trimming removed 0 bases at V and 0 bases at J, with 12 bases between. This CDR3 has 16 amino acids. The CDR3 DNA is TGTGCCAGCAGCCAAGAAGTCACAGGTCACTCCTACGAGCAGTACTTC. The encoded protein is CASSQEVTGHSYEQYF.

In the case of this clone: At one end the junction does not follow the germline gene, possibly because of a read error. The V and J genes are TRBV5-4 and TRBJ2-2, with D perhaps matching TRBD2 (5 bases). Per the germline V gene, CDR1 is SGHNT and CDR2 is YYREEE (reference sequence). The length of the CDR3 is 11 residues. In DNA, the CDR3 is TGTGCCAGCAGCTCGGACGGGAAGCTGTTTTTT. Protein product: CASSSDGKLFF.

The chain couples TRBV11-1 to TRBJ1-2; D gene unclear. Per the germline V gene, CDR1 is SGHAT and CDR2 is FQDESV (reference sequence). V was trimmed by 1 base and J by 4 bases, leaving 7 bases between them. The length of the CDR3 is 13 residues. The CDR3 bases are TGTGCCAGCAGCTTAGATTTCCGCTATGGCTACACCTTC. It encodes CASSLDFRYGYTF.

This clone was seen just once. The V and J genes are TRBV4-3 and TRBJ2-1; 12 bases are shared with TRBD1. After removal of 0 bases from V and 8 bases from J, the junction contained 5 bases not matched to a gene. CDR1 LGHNA and CDR2 YSLEER come from the germline V gene. The CDR3 is made up of 16 amino acids. The CDR3 nucleotides are TGCGCCAGCAGCCAAGAACCGGGACAGGGGGCTTATGAGCAGTTCTTC. This translates into CASSQEPGQGAYEQFF.

CDR3: CASSFAQNTEAFF. CDR3 bases: TGTGCCAGCAGCTTCGCACAGAACACTGAAGCTTTCTTT. The gene calls are TRBV7-6 and TRBJ1-1; D not certain. With 3 bases removed from V and 1 base from J, the gap between germline ends came to 6 bases. CDR1 and CDR2 (germline): SGHVS, FNYEAQ. The CDR3 runs 13 residues.

The gene calls are TRBV6-5 and TRBJ2-3; 8 nucleotides align to TRBD1. V lost 6 bases, J lost 8 bases, and 10 bases stayed unmatched. Germline values: CDR1 MNHEY, CDR2 SVGAGI. The CDR3 is 14 residues long. The CDR3: CASSPQGVRATQYF. Here the CDR3 DNA reads TGTGCCAGCAGCCCACAGGGGGTAAGGGCTACGCAGTATTTT.

CDR3 DNA sequence: TGTGCCAGCAGTCCCGACCCGGGGGGGGCCAACGTCCTGACTTTC. Encoded protein: CASSPDPGGANVLTF. The chain joins TRBV6-4 to TRBJ2-6; TRBD2 might be the D (5 bases). Trimming took 5 bases from V and 4 from J, leaving 12 bases between them. The V gene's germline CDR1 is MRHNA and CDR2 SNTAGT. The CDR3 has 15 amino acids.

This chain links TRBV6-1 with TRBJ2-7; 8 bases match TRBD1. Germline V gene sequence: CDR1 MNHNS, CDR2 SASEGT. V gave up 1 base and J gave up 4 bases; unmatched junction bases: 6. CDR3 length: 15 amino acids. The DNA of the CDR3 is TGTGCCAGCAGTGAAGGGGACAGGAGAGGGTACGAGCAGTACTTC. It translates to CASSEGDRRGYEQYF.

The chain has TRBV27 and TRBJ1-2, with 7 bases that match TRBD1. The ends lost 2 bases at V and 2 bases at J; junction bases unmatched: 5. The CDR3 has 15 amino acids. Germline assignment: CDR1 MNHEY and CDR2 SMNVEV (reference sequence). Here the CDR3 reads CASSLEGAGNYGYTF. DNA of the CDR3: TGTGCCAGCAGTTTAGAGGGGGCCGGGAACTATGGCTACACCTTC.

The rearrangement uses TRBV18 and TRBJ2-3, with 10 bases fitting TRBD1. This CDR3 has 19 amino acids. V gave up 3 bases and J gave up 0 bases; unmatched junction bases: 12. Germline-derived CDR1 and CDR2 are KGHSH and LQKENI. CDR3 coding DNA: TGTGCCAGCTCACCCCGACGGACAGGGGGTCCTCCTAGCACAGATACGCAGTATTTT. Protein product: CASSPRRTGGPPSTDTQYF.

The chain combines TRBV28 with TRBJ1-5; TRBD1 might be the D (5 bases). Trimming took 6 bases from V and 7 from J, leaving 13 bases between them. The CDR3 runs 13 residues. Germline assignment: CDR1 MDHEN and CDR2 SYDVKM. The CDR3 coding sequence is TGTGCCAGCAGGGGACTCCCGAGACAGCCCCAGCATTTT. Protein: CASRGLPRQPQHF.

The V call is TRBV7-2, the J call TRBJ1-5, with 7 bases fitting TRBD1. From germline, CDR1 is SGHTA and CDR2 FQGNSA. With 5 bases clipped from V and 4 bases from J, the junction kept 5 bases outside the gene matches. This CDR3 has 14 residues. CDR3 nucleotides: TGTGCCAGCAGCGCACAGGGGTGGAATCAGCCCCAGCATTTT. Translation: CASSAQGWNQPQHF.

The rearrangement links TRBV7-9 to TRBJ2-4; TRBD2 might be the D (5 bases). This CDR3 has 13 residues. Germline V lookup: CDR1 SEHNR, CDR2 FQNEAQ (reference sequence). Trimming cost V 0 bases and J 9 bases, with 9 bases left between them. CDR3 loop: CASSLASRGIQYF. The CDR3 DNA reads as TGTGCCAGCAGCTTAGCTTCTCGGGGCATTCAGTACTTC. Supplemented by reference TRBV7-9 and TRBJ2-4, the full variable domain reads DTGVSQNPRHKITKRGQNVTFRCDPISEHNRLYWYRQTLGQGPEFLTYFQNEAQLEKSRLLSDRFSAERPKGSFSTLEIQRTEQGDSAMYLCASSLASRGIQYFGAGTRLSVL.

For the CDR3, the DNA is TGTGCCAGCAGCAAATTCGGCGGCCGCCGTCCCTATAATTCACCCCTCCACTTT. Its protein is CASSKFGGRRPYNSPLHF. V and J are TRBV21-1 and TRBJ1-6. TRBV21-1 is marked as a pseudogene. The length of the CDR3 is 18 residues.

The chain employs TRBV7-2 and TRBJ2-1, with TRBD1 matching 9 bases. V shed 3 bases, J shed 9 bases, and the junction held 15 bases outside the gene matches. This CDR3 is built from 17 residues. CDR1 is SGHTA and CDR2 is FQGNSA in the germline V gene. In nucleotides, the CDR3 is TGTGCCAGCAGCTTTTCCGCACCGGGACAGGGAATCGGTGAGCAGTTCTTC. It encodes CASSFSAPGQGIGEQFF.

The chain employs TRBV16 and TRBJ2-7, with TRBD1 identical over 8 bases. The CDR3 has 16 amino acids. The J segment lost 3 bases and the V segment lost 3 bases, leaving 10 bases of the junction unmatched. Germline CDR1 is KGHSY and CDR2 is FQNENV. The CDR3 DNA is TGTGCCAGCAGCCAGTTCGGACAGGGACTCAGCTACGAGCAGTACTTC. This encodes CASSQFGQGLSYEQYF.

The chain employs TRBV7-8 and TRBJ1-5; D call uncertain. V lost 1 base to trimming and J lost 7 bases, with 8 bases between them. The V gene's germline CDR1 is SGHVS and CDR2 FQNEAQ. The CDR3 is 13 amino acids. CDR3 nucleotides: TGTGCCAGCAGCTTAGTCAAGGAGCAGCCCCAGCATTTT. Protein product: CASSLVKEQPQHF.

The chain joins TRBV6-2 or TRBV6-3 to TRBJ2-7; TRBD1 matches at 8 bases. Unmatched junction bases numbered 11, after V lost 6 bases and J lost 1 base. This CDR3 region has 16 residues. The germline V gene encodes CDR1 MNHEY and CDR2 SVGEGT. The CDR3 coding sequence is TGTGCCAGCAGCTCCATCCCGGGACAGGCGTCCTACGAGCAGTACTTC. Translation gives CASSSIPGQASYEQYF.

This chain connects TRBV10-2 to TRBJ1-4; TRBD1 matches at 8 bases. This CDR3 region has 14 residues. J gave up 4 bases and V 6 bases, and 4 bases lay outside the gene matches. The germline gives CDR1 WSHSY, CDR2 SAAADI. DNA for the CDR3: TGCGCCAGCAGGGACAGGGCTTTTAATGAAAAACTGTTTTTT. Protein: CASRDRAFNEKLFF.